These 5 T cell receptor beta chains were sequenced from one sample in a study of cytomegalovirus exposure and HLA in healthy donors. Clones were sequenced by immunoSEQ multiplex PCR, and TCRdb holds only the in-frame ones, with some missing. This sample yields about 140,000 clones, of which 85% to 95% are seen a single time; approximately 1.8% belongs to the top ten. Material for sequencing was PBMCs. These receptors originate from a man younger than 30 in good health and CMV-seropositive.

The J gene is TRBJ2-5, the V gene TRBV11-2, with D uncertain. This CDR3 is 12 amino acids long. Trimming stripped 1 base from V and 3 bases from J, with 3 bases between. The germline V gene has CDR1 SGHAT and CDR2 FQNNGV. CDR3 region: CASSLAEETQYF. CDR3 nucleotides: TGTGCCAGCAGCTTAGCGGAAGAGACCCAGTACTTC.

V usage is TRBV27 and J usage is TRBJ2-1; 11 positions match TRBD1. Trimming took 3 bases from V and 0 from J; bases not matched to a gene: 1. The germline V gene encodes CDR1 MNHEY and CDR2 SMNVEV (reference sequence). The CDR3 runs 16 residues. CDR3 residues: CASSLGTGGSYNEQFF. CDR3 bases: TGTGCCAGCAGTTTGGGGACAGGGGGCTCCTACAATGAGCAGTTCTTC.

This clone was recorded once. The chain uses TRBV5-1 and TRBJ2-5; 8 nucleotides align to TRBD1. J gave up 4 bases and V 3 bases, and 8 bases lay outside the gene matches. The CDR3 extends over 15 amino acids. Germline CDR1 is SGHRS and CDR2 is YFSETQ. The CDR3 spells CASSSPTGVGETQYF. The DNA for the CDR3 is TGCGCCAGCAGCTCGCCGACAGGGGTGGGAGAGACCCAGTACTTC.

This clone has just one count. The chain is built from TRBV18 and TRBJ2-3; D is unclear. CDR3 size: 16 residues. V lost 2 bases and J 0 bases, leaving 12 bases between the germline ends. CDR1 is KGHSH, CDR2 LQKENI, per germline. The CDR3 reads CASSPLSVTSTDTQYF. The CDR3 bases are TGTGCCAGCTCACCATTGAGCGTGACTAGCACAGATACGCAGTATTTT. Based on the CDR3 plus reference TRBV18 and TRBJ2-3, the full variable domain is NAGVMQNPRHLVRRRGQEARLRCSPMKGHSHVYWYRQLPEEGLKFMVYLQKENIIDESGMPKERFSAEFPKEGPSILRIQQVVRGDSAAYFCASSPLSVTSTDTQYFGPGTRLTVL.

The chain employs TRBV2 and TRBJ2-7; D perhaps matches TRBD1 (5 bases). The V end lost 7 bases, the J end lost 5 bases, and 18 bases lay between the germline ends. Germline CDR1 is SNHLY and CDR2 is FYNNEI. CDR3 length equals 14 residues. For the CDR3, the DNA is TGTGCCAGCACCCCCCTCAGGGTGGGCCACGAGCAGTACTTC. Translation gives CASTPLRVGHEQYF.